These 28 T cell receptor beta chains share one sample of origin, sequenced in a study of blood T cell repertoires in COVID-19. Profiling relied on immunoSEQ multiplex PCR, and the TCRdb table lists in-frame clones only, not all of them. Of tens of thousands of clones in the sample, 90% are singletons; the top ten hold more than 0.85%. Sequencing input: peripheral blood. The origin of the receptors is a woman in her fifties or sixties in a cohort sampled during active COVID-19.

Here the CDR3 reads CASSEEGSGFYEQYF. Here the CDR3 DNA reads TGTGCCAGCAGTGAAGAAGGTAGCGGGTTTTACGAGCAGTACTTC. This rearrangement joins TRBV2 to TRBJ2-7, with 7 bases lining up with TRBD2. Trimming at V came to 1 base and at J to 4 bases, leaving 7 bases not matched to a gene. CDR3 length equals 15 residues. Germline CDR1 and CDR2: SNHLY and FYNNEI.

The V call is TRBV7-3, the J call TRBJ2-3; 9 positions match TRBD1. The CDR3 consists of 15 residues. Per the germline V gene, CDR1 is SGHTA and CDR2 is FQGTGA. The J segment lost 4 bases and the V segment lost 1 base, leaving 3 bases of the junction unmatched. Here the CDR3 reads CASSLMDRGADTQYF. The CDR3 region has the DNA TGTGCCAGCAGCTTAATGGACAGGGGCGCAGATACGCAGTATTTT.

The chain has TRBV5-1 and TRBJ1-6, with 7 bases identical to TRBD1. V was pared by 4 bases and J by 7 bases, with 8 bases of the junction left unmatched. Germline CDR1 reads SGHRS; CDR2 reads YFSETQ. CDR3 length equals 15 residues. Here the CDR3 reads CASSTGQAKNSPLHF. The CDR3 DNA is TGCGCCAGCAGCACCGGACAGGCTAAGAATTCACCCCTCCACTTT.

V and J are TRBV7-8 and TRBJ2-5, with TRBD2 as a possible D gene (6 bases). This CDR3 region has 15 residues. CDR1 is SGHVS, CDR2 FQNEAQ, per germline. Deletions cut 3 bases from V and 1 base from J, with 12 bases between. The CDR3, as DNA: TGTGCCAGCAGCTTTCTGGGGGGATTCCAAGAGACCCAGTACTTC. This codes for CASSFLGGFQETQYF.

This clone was seen a handful of times. The rearrangement links TRBV19 to TRBJ1-5, with D perhaps TRBD1 (5 bases). The ends were cut back, 9 bases at V and 4 bases at J, with 10 bases in the middle. Germline CDR1 and CDR2: LNHDA and SQIVND (reference sequence). This CDR3 has 12 amino acids. DNA of the CDR3: TGTGCCAGCAGACAGACTAATCAGCCCCAGCATTTT. It specifies CASRQTNQPQHF.

This clone has just one count. V usage is TRBV19 and J usage is TRBJ1-2; 7 positions match TRBD1. The germline V gene encodes CDR1 LNHDA and CDR2 SQIVND (reference sequence). V shed 1 base and J 4 bases; nucleotides not matched to a gene: 6. This CDR3 is built from 15 residues. The CDR3 region has the DNA TGTGCCAGTAGTATAGGGGACAGTGCCAGCTATGGCTACACCTTC. It codes for CASSIGDSASYGYTF.

The gene calls are TRBV11-2 and TRBJ2-3, with a weak D call TRBD2 (5 bases). Per germline, CDR1 SGHAT and CDR2 FQNNGV. The CDR3 contains 12 residues. Trimming took 5 bases from V and 9 from J, leaving 12 bases between them. The CDR3 region has the DNA TGTGCCAGCAGCCCTGAGACTATCACGCAGTATTTT. Its protein is CASSPETITQYF.

The count of this clone is one. The J gene is TRBJ1-1, the V gene TRBV7-8, with D possibly being TRBD1 (6 bases). Germline V gives CDR1 SGHVS, CDR2 FQNEAQ. The ends were cut back, 2 bases at V and 0 bases at J, with 16 bases in the middle. The length of the CDR3 is 17 residues. CDR3 region: CASSLLRDTSLNTEAFF. CDR3 nucleotides: TGTGCCAGCAGCTTATTGAGGGACACATCCCTGAACACTGAAGCTTTCTTT.

This chain links TRBV5-1 with TRBJ2-2, with TRBD2 identical over 8 bases. The CDR3 has 16 residues. The trim removed 0 bases at V and 1 base at J, leaving 2 bases unmatched. Germline V CDR1 and CDR2: SGHRS, YFSETQ. In DNA form, the CDR3 reads TGCGCCAGCAGCTTGGCGGGACTAGTGAACACCGGGGAGCTGTTTTTT. Amino acid sequence: CASSLAGLVNTGELFF.

The V gene is TRBV11-2, the J gene TRBJ2-3, with 10 bases matching TRBD2. The CDR3 totals 17 residues. Germline V CDR1 and CDR2: SGHAT, FQNNGV. The V segment lost 2 bases and the J segment 0 bases; nucleotides outside the gene matches: 5. CDR3 nucleotide sequence: TGTGCCAGCAGCTTATCCGGACTAGCGGCGAGCACAGATACGCAGTATTTT. Amino acid sequence: CASSLSGLAASTDTQYF.

CDR3 DNA: TGTGCCAGCAGCCCCCCGGGACATTTCTACGAGCAGTACTTC. Its translation is CASSPPGHFYEQYF. This chain links TRBV3-1 (or the pseudogene TRBV3-2) with TRBJ2-7; possibly TRBD1 for D (6 bases). Looked up from germline, CDR1 is LGHDT and CDR2 is YNNKEL (reference sequence). Trimming took off 4 bases at V and 3 bases at J, with 13 bases between the two ends. The CDR3 covers 14 residues.

By sample share, this clone is medium-sized. This chain joins TRBV15 and TRBJ2-7; D unresolved. In germline, CDR1 is LNHNV, CDR2 YYDKDF (reference sequence). Trimming left V 1 base short and J 3 bases short, with 13 bases between. There are 15 residues in the CDR3. CDR3 sequence reads: CATSRGSIRFYEQYF. The CDR3 bases are TGTGCCACCAGCAGAGGGAGCATTCGGTTCTACGAGCAGTACTTC.

The V and J genes are TRBV6-5 and TRBJ2-3; TRBD1 is a possible D gene (5 bases). Trimming left V 6 bases short and J 0 bases short, with 10 bases between. Germline V CDR1 and CDR2: MNHEY, SVGAGI. The CDR3 is 14 residues long. The CDR3 here is CASSNGQSTDTQYF. The CDR3 nucleotides are TGTGCCAGCAGCAACGGACAAAGCACAGATACGCAGTATTTT.

The V call is TRBV6-5, the J call TRBJ1-5; 7 nucleotides match TRBD1. The germline CDR1 and CDR2 sequences are MNHEY and SVGAGI. The CDR3 totals 14 residues. V gave up 6 bases and J gave up 4 bases; unmatched junction bases: 6. The CDR3, as DNA: TGTGCCAGCAGCCCCGACAGGGCTAATCAGCCCCAGCATTTT. Translating gives CASSPDRANQPQHF.

The chain joins TRBV4-1 to TRBJ2-3; a weak D match, TRBD2 (6 bases). The CDR3 has 16 amino acids. CDR1 is MGHRA, CDR2 YSYEKL, per germline. Trimming removed 0 bases from V and 2 bases from J, with 12 bases in between. The CDR3 loop is CASSQDEASATDTQYF. The CDR3, as DNA: TGCGCCAGCAGCCAAGATGAGGCTAGCGCCACAGATACGCAGTATTTT.

V gene TRBV24-1 combines with J gene TRBJ1-5; D call uncertain. Germline V gene lookup returns CDR1 KGHDR and CDR2 SFDVKD. The CDR3 consists of 14 residues. V gave up 5 bases and J gave up 7 bases, with 14 bases separating them. The CDR3 DNA reads as TGTGCCACCAGTGTAACCACAGTTGAACAGCCCCAGCATTTT. This gives the protein CATSVTTVEQPQHF.

The chain combines TRBV3-1 (or the pseudogene TRBV3-2) with TRBJ1-3, with a possible D match to TRBD1 (5 bases). V dropped 4 bases and J dropped 4 bases, with 14 bases sitting between them. The CDR3 totals 15 residues. Germline lookup yields CDR1 LGHDT and CDR2 YNNKEL (reference sequence). The CDR3 loop reads CASSPQGSQGNTIYF. CDR3 DNA sequence: TGTGCCAGCAGCCCCCAGGGAAGCCAAGGAAACACCATATATTTT.

In this sample, this clone turned up once. The chain employs TRBV7-9 and TRBJ2-7; TRBD2 matches at 9 bases. Germline CDR1 and CDR2: SEHNR and FQNEAQ (reference sequence). V gave up 2 bases and J gave up 1 base; unmatched junction bases: 6. CDR3 length: 16 residues. The DNA for the CDR3 is TGTGCCAGCAGCTTACCAAGCGGGAGGTCTTCCTACGAGCAGTACTTC. It translates to CASSLPSGRSSYEQYF.

This clone was seen only once. This chain links TRBV4-2 with TRBJ1-2, with D perhaps TRBD1 (5 bases). Germline V lookup: CDR1 LGHNA, CDR2 YNFKEQ. Deletions cut 1 base from V and 12 bases from J, with 18 bases between. The CDR3 runs 14 residues. In DNA form, the CDR3 reads TGTGCCAGCAGCCAAGCCGCGGATTGGGGCGGCCACACCTTC. Protein product: CASSQAADWGGHTF.

The J gene is TRBJ1-2, the V gene TRBV15; TRBD1 might be the D (5 bases). CDR1 and CDR2 (germline): LNHNV, YYDKDF (reference sequence). This CDR3 is built from 14 residues. Deletions cut 4 bases from V and 0 bases from J, with 9 bases between. The CDR3 DNA is TGTGCCACCAGCACGAAACAGGCTAACTATGGCTACACCTTC. As protein: CATSTKQANYGYTF.

The V call is TRBV30, the J call TRBJ1-6; D gene uncertain. The CDR3 has 12 residues. Per germline, CDR1 GTSNPN and CDR2 SVGIG (reference sequence). Trimming removed 3 bases from V and 10 bases from J, with 10 bases in between. The DNA of the CDR3 is TGTGCCTGGAGCGACCCAGGCTCACCCCTCCACTTT. Its translation: CAWSDPGSPLHF.

The chain employs TRBV20-1 and TRBJ2-3, with 7 positions matching TRBD1. The CDR3 is 13 amino acids. Looked up from germline, CDR1 is DFQATT and CDR2 is SNEGSKA (reference sequence). J lost 1 base, V lost 3 bases, and 1 base had no gene match. The CDR3 DNA follows: TGCAGTGCTAGTACAGGGGGCACAGATACGCAGTATTTT. Its translation: CSASTGGTDTQYF.

In this sample, this clone turned up once. This chain links TRBV5-1 with TRBJ2-5; D is unresolved. This CDR3 has 13 residues. Trimming removed 5 bases from V and 2 bases from J, with 10 bases in between. CDR1 SGHRS and CDR2 YFSETQ come from the germline V gene. The CDR3, as DNA: TGCGCCAGCAGGGAGCCCCCACAAGAGACCCAGTACTTC. It specifies CASREPPQETQYF. Supplemented by reference TRBV5-1 and TRBJ2-5, the full variable domain reads KAGVTQTPRYLIKTRGQQVTLSCSPISGHRSVSWYQQTPGQGLQFLFEYFSETQRNKGNFPGRFSGRQFSNSRSEMNVSTLELGDSALYLCASREPPQETQYFGPGTRLLVL.

The chain employs TRBV7-4 and TRBJ1-3; tentatively, D is TRBD1 (5 bases). Germline V lookup: CDR1 SGHVT, CDR2 SQSDAQ. V was pared by 4 bases and J by 3 bases, with 25 bases between. There are 19 residues in the CDR3. CDR3: CASSSRPIGGCRYGNTIYF. The CDR3, as DNA: TGTGCCAGCAGCTCACGACCGATCGGGGGGTGTCGTTATGGAAACACCATATATTTT.

This clone has only one observation. J is TRBJ2-1 and V is TRBV9; D might be TRBD2 (6 bases). The germline CDR1 and CDR2 sequences are SGDLS and YYNGEE. The CDR3 has 17 amino acids. V was trimmed by 4 bases and J by 0 bases, leaving 17 bases between them. The CDR3 nucleotides are TGTGCCAGCAGCTTCCCGGGGGTCACAAGCTCCTACAATGAGCAGTTCTTC. Its translation: CASSFPGVTSSYNEQFF.

Only a few counts were recorded for this clone. The V gene is TRBV11-2, the J gene TRBJ2-7, with 10 bases matching TRBD1. The J segment lost 6 bases and the V segment lost 4 bases, leaving 9 bases of the junction unmatched. The CDR3 spans 15 residues. Per the germline V gene, CDR1 is SGHAT and CDR2 is FQNNGV. This chain's CDR3 is CASSSTGTGAGEQYF. CDR3 DNA: TGTGCCAGCAGCTCAACCGGGACAGGGGCCGGCGAGCAGTACTTC. The whole variable domain, remainder taken from reference TRBV11-2 and TRBJ2-7, is EAGVAQSPRYKIIEKRQSVAFWCNPISGHATLYWYQQILGQGPKLLIQFQNNGVVDDSQLPKDRFSAERLKGVDSTLKIQPAKLEDSAVYLCASSSTGTGAGEQYFGPGTRLTVT.

Only a few counts were recorded for this clone. The gene calls are TRBV25-1 and TRBJ1-1, with 9 positions matching TRBD1. Trimming removed 8 bases from V and 6 bases from J; junction bases left unmatched: 7. The CDR3 consists of 13 residues. CDR1 and CDR2 from the germline V gene are MGHDK and SYGVNS. The CDR3 nucleotides are TGTGCCAGCTTGGGGGACAGGGAGGCTGAAGCTTTCTTT. Amino acid sequence: CASLGDREAEAFF. Full variable domain (remainder filled in from reference TRBV25-1 and TRBJ1-1): EADIYQTPRYLVIGTGKKITLECSQTMGHDKMYWYQQDPGMELHLIHYSYGVNSTEKGDLSSESTVSRIRTEHFPLTLESARPSHTSQYLCASLGDREAEAFFGQGTRLTVV.

The J gene is TRBJ1-1, the V gene TRBV7-6, with D possibly matching TRBD1 (5 bases). This CDR3 has 15 residues. Germline loops: CDR1 SGHVS, CDR2 FNYEAQ. Trimming took 1 base from V and 4 from J, leaving 13 bases between them. The CDR3 nucleotides read TGTGCCAGCAGCTTAGGGGGGGTGCCGGGCACTGAAGCTTTCTTT. This encodes CASSLGGVPGTEAFF.